This T cell receptor (beta chain) was identified in a study of control samples from healthy donors and cancer patients. Germline V gene sequence: CDR1 SGDLS, CDR2 YYNGEE. This CDR3 has 16 residues. The V gene lost 0 bases and the J gene lost 0 bases, with 13 bases spanning the gap. The repertoire was sequenced with immunoSEQ multiplex PCR; TCRdb's copy has only in-frame clones and lacks some. The sample consists of some 130,000 clones, around 92% of them appearing once. The receptor was isolated from a woman in her forties or fifties in good health. This chain connects TRBV9 to TRBJ2-7, with unresolved D. The sequencing input was blood. As DNA, the CDR3 is TGTGCCAGCAGCGTAGCAGGCAGCTCGAGCTCCTACGAGCAGTACTTC. Amino acid sequence: CASSVAGSSSSYEQYF.